A selection of T cell receptor beta chains follows, all from one sample in a study of OX40 agonist ivuxolimab in advanced cancers. The assay was immunoSEQ multiplex PCR, and TCRdb's table has in-frame clones only and misses some. The table shows approximately 49,000 clones, with about 85% occurring only once. Source: CD4+ or CD8+ T cells sorted from blood, taken in a trial of the OX40 agonist ivuxolimab. These receptors originate from an adult with an advanced solid tumor such as melanoma, head and neck, liver or kidney cancer. Each CDR3 is given with its conserved first and last residue. A D gene is named only where the DNA matches it firmly. Size is stated for part of the rows, as once, few or many counts, or as a class when the clone is expanded.

j_gene: TRBJ1-6
d_gene: TRBD1
v_gene: TRBV9
abundance: NA
CDR3aa: CASSVGGQALSYNSPLHF
CDR3nt: TGTGCCAGCAGCGTAGGGGGACAGGCTCTCTCCTATAATTCACCCCTCCACTTT

j_gene: TRBJ2-7
d_gene: NA
v_gene: TRBV7-9
abundance: once
CDR3aa: CASSSKTYEQYF
CDR3nt: TGTGCCAGCAGCTCGAAGACCTACGAGCAGTACTTC

j_gene: TRBJ1-1
d_gene: NA
v_gene: TRBV10-1
abundance: NA
CDR3aa: CASSEGGRTEAFF
CDR3nt: TGCGCCAGCAGTGAGGGGGGTCGCACTGAAGCTTTCTTT

j_gene: TRBJ2-3
d_gene: NA
v_gene: TRBV5-1
abundance: NA
CDR3aa: CASSLDGGRTDTQYF
CDR3nt: TGCGCCAGCAGCTTGGATGGGGGGAGGACAGATACGCAGTATTTT

j_gene: TRBJ2-1
d_gene: NA
v_gene: TRBV7-6
abundance: NA
CDR3aa: CASSLGMGQQDNEQFF
CDR3nt: TGTGCCAGCAGCTTAGGTATGGGACAACAAGATAATGAGCAGTTCTTC

j_gene: TRBJ1-1
d_gene: NA
v_gene: TRBV13
abundance: NA
CDR3aa: CASSLAGGVNTEAFF
CDR3nt: TGTGCCAGCAGCTTAGCCGGGGGGGTGAACACTGAAGCTTTCTTT

j_gene: TRBJ2-3
d_gene: NA
v_gene: TRBV7-3
abundance: NA
CDR3aa: CASSDGLLSSDTQYF
CDR3nt: TGTGCCAGCAGCGATGGACTCTTATCGTCGGATACGCAGTATTTT

j_gene: TRBJ1-1
d_gene: NA
v_gene: TRBV28
abundance: NA
CDR3aa: CASSLRELTQGSNTEAFF
CDR3nt: TGTGCCAGCAGTCTACGGGAGCTTACACAGGGTTCGAACACTGAAGCTTTCTTT

j_gene: TRBJ2-1
d_gene: NA
v_gene: TRBV7-9
abundance: NA
CDR3aa: CASSLVNGEQFF
CDR3nt: TGTGCCAGCAGCTTAGTTAATGGGGAGCAGTTCTTC

j_gene: TRBJ2-5
d_gene: NA
v_gene: TRBV27
abundance: NA
CDR3aa: CASRPGQMYQETQYF
CDR3nt: TGTGCCAGCAGGCCCGGACAGATGTACCAAGAGACCCAGTACTTC

j_gene: TRBJ2-1
d_gene: TRBD2
v_gene: TRBV9
abundance: NA
CDR3aa: CASSLPLAGAGNEQFF
CDR3nt: TGTGCCAGCAGTTTACCTCTAGCGGGGGCGGGCAATGAGCAGTTCTTC

j_gene: TRBJ1-5
d_gene: NA
v_gene: TRBV4-2
abundance: NA
CDR3aa: CASSQEGVGDRQPQHF
CDR3nt: TGTGCCAGCAGCCAAGAAGGGGTGGGGGATCGTCAGCCCCAGCATTTT

j_gene: TRBJ2-1
d_gene: NA
v_gene: TRBV7-3
abundance: NA
CDR3aa: CASSPKRVSYNEQFF
CDR3nt: TGTGCCAGCAGCCCCAAGCGGGTCTCCTACAATGAGCAGTTCTTC

j_gene: TRBJ1-2
d_gene: TRBD1
v_gene: TRBV7-2
abundance: NA
CDR3aa: CASSVFLGGRSDDGYTF
CDR3nt: TGTGCCAGCAGCGTATTTTTAGGGGGCAGGTCCGATGATGGCTACACCTTC

j_gene: TRBJ1-2
d_gene: TRBD1
v_gene: TRBV19
abundance: few
CDR3aa: CASTPSPGQNYGYTF
CDR3nt: TGTGCCAGTACTCCATCTCCGGGACAGAACTATGGCTACACCTTC

j_gene: TRBJ2-2
d_gene: TRBD1
v_gene: TRBV27
abundance: NA
CDR3aa: CASSLFPGQGGELFF
CDR3nt: TGTGCCAGCAGTTTATTCCCCGGACAGGGCGGGGAGCTGTTTTTT

j_gene: TRBJ1-2
d_gene: TRBD1
v_gene: TRBV12-5
abundance: NA
CDR3aa: CASGLGTGPLYYGYTF
CDR3nt: TGTGCTAGTGGTTTGGGGACAGGGCCATTGTACTATGGCTACACCTTC

j_gene: TRBJ2-5
d_gene: NA
v_gene: TRBV5-4
abundance: once
CDR3aa: CASKTGPGRETQYF
CDR3nt: TGTGCCAGCAAGACAGGACCGGGTCGAGAGACCCAGTACTTC

j_gene: TRBJ1-5
d_gene: NA
v_gene: TRBV15
abundance: NA
CDR3aa: CATSLRRGMTNQPQHF
CDR3nt: TGTGCCACCAGCCTCAGGCGGGGGATGACCAATCAGCCCCAGCATTTT

j_gene: TRBJ2-3
d_gene: NA
v_gene: TRBV7-9
abundance: NA
CDR3aa: CASSPSAGTVLGADTQYF
CDR3nt: TGTGCCAGCAGTCCATCGGCGGGGACAGTTCTGGGGGCAGATACGCAGTATTTT

j_gene: TRBJ1-5
d_gene: TRBD1
v_gene: TRBV28
abundance: few
CDR3aa: CASRERQGHSNQPQHF
CDR3nt: TGTGCCAGCAGGGAGCGACAGGGCCATAGCAATCAGCCCCAGCATTTT

j_gene: TRBJ2-3
d_gene: NA
v_gene: TRBV9
abundance: NA
CDR3aa: CASSVPQGGGTDTQYF
CDR3nt: TGTGCCAGCAGCGTCCCCCAGGGTGGGGGCACAGATACGCAGTATTTT

j_gene: TRBJ2-5
d_gene: NA
v_gene: TRBV11-2
abundance: NA
CDR3aa: CASSLKGPILYQETQYF
CDR3nt: TGTGCCAGCAGCTTAAAAGGGCCGATACTGTACCAAGAGACCCAGTACTTC

j_gene: TRBJ1-5
d_gene: NA
v_gene: TRBV6-5
abundance: NA
CDR3aa: CASSWGGGNQPQHF
CDR3nt: TGTGCCAGCAGTTGGGGAGGTGGCAATCAGCCCCAGCATTTT

j_gene: TRBJ2-2
d_gene: NA
v_gene: TRBV6-6
abundance: NA
CDR3aa: CASSYQPGETGELFF
CDR3nt: TGTGCCAGCAGTTACCAGCCAGGGGAAACCGGGGAGCTGTTTTTT

j_gene: TRBJ1-6
d_gene: NA
v_gene: TRBV19
abundance: NA
CDR3aa: CASSTWEGIYNSPLHF
CDR3nt: TGTGCCAGTAGTACGTGGGAGGGGATATATAATTCACCCCTCCACTTT

j_gene: TRBJ2-1
d_gene: NA
v_gene: TRBV4-2
abundance: NA
CDR3aa: CASSQDWTAYNEQFF
CDR3nt: TGTGCCAGCAGCCAAGATTGGACTGCTTACAATGAGCAGTTCTTC

j_gene: TRBJ2-2
d_gene: NA
v_gene: TRBV10-2
abundance: NA
CDR3aa: CASSLADTGELFF
CDR3nt: TGCGCCAGCAGTCTGGCGGACACCGGGGAGCTGTTTTTT

j_gene: TRBJ2-3
d_gene: NA
v_gene: TRBV28
abundance: NA
CDR3aa: CASMWDADTQYF
CDR3nt: TGTGCCAGCATGTGGGATGCAGATACGCAGTATTTT

j_gene: TRBJ2-1
d_gene: TRBD1
v_gene: TRBV7-3
abundance: NA
CDR3aa: CASSYAGTGNNEQFF
CDR3nt: TGTGCCAGCAGCTACGCCGGGACAGGGAACAATGAGCAGTTCTTC

j_gene: TRBJ2-7
d_gene: NA
v_gene: TRBV5-6
abundance: NA
CDR3aa: CASSLQGTKSSYEQYF
CDR3nt: TGTGCCAGCAGTTTACAGGGAACTAAGAGCTCCTACGAGCAGTACTTC

j_gene: TRBJ2-7
d_gene: NA
v_gene: TRBV5-6
abundance: NA
CDR3aa: CASSYESYEQYF
CDR3nt: TGTGCCAGCAGCTACGAATCCTACGAGCAGTACTTC

j_gene: TRBJ1-2
d_gene: NA
v_gene: TRBV6-5
abundance: once
CDR3aa: CASSYTADSYGYTF
CDR3nt: TGTGCCAGCAGTTACACGGCGGATTCCTATGGCTACACCTTC

j_gene: TRBJ1-2
d_gene: NA
v_gene: TRBV4-3
abundance: NA
CDR3aa: CASSPSTGRSTNYGYTF
CDR3nt: TGCGCCAGCAGCCCGAGCACAGGGAGAAGCACCAACTATGGCTACACCTTC

j_gene: TRBJ1-2
d_gene: TRBD1
v_gene: TRBV27
abundance: NA
CDR3aa: CASSFSQGALYGYTF
CDR3nt: TGTGCCAGCAGTTTTTCGCAGGGGGCACTCTATGGCTACACCTTC

j_gene: TRBJ2-3
d_gene: NA
v_gene: TRBV14
abundance: NA
CDR3aa: CASSTWGGLADTQYF
CDR3nt: TGTGCCAGCAGCACCTGGGGGGGCCTCGCAGATACGCAGTATTTT

j_gene: TRBJ1-5
d_gene: TRBD1
v_gene: TRBV7-2
abundance: NA
CDR3aa: CASSLTGGANSNQPQHF
CDR3nt: TGTGCCAGCAGCTTGACAGGGGGCGCCAATAGCAATCAGCCCCAGCATTTT

j_gene: TRBJ2-5
d_gene: NA
v_gene: TRBV4-2
abundance: NA
CDR3aa: CASSQGGAETQYF
CDR3nt: TGTGCCAGCAGCCAAGGCGGAGCCGAGACCCAGTACTTC

j_gene: TRBJ1-1
d_gene: TRBD1
v_gene: TRBV10-3
abundance: once
CDR3aa: CAISYRGPGVVDTEAFF
CDR3nt: TGTGCCATCAGCTACAGGGGGCCGGGAGTGGTGGACACTGAAGCTTTCTTT

j_gene: TRBJ2-5
d_gene: NA
v_gene: TRBV7-9
abundance: NA
CDR3aa: CASSQPIGLDQETQYF
CDR3nt: TGTGCCAGCAGCCAACCGATCGGACTGGACCAAGAGACCCAGTACTTC

j_gene: TRBJ2-3
d_gene: TRBD2
v_gene: TRBV7-2
abundance: NA
CDR3aa: CASSLTSGATDTQYF
CDR3nt: TGTGCCAGCAGCCTAACTAGCGGGGCCACAGATACGCAGTATTTT

j_gene: TRBJ2-2
d_gene: NA
v_gene: TRBV10-1
abundance: NA
CDR3aa: CASSGYTGRTGELFF
CDR3nt: TGCGCCAGCAGTGGATACACCGGGCGCACCGGGGAGCTGTTTTTT

j_gene: TRBJ2-6
d_gene: NA
v_gene: TRBV15
abundance: NA
CDR3aa: CATSPRWGVPSGANVLTF
CDR3nt: TGTGCCACCAGCCCTAGGTGGGGGGTCCCCTCTGGGGCCAACGTCCTGACTTTC

j_gene: TRBJ2-6
d_gene: NA
v_gene: TRBV7-9
abundance: many
CDR3aa: CASSSGPGANVLTF
CDR3nt: TGTGCCAGCAGCTCGGGACCTGGGGCCAACGTCCTGACTTTC

j_gene: TRBJ2-5
d_gene: NA
v_gene: TRBV7-9
abundance: NA
CDR3aa: CASSSLGTQETQYF
CDR3nt: TGTGCCAGCAGCTCCCTTGGGACTCAAGAGACCCAGTACTTC

j_gene: TRBJ2-1
d_gene: NA
v_gene: TRBV9
abundance: NA
CDR3aa: CASSEVPATAGNEQFF
CDR3nt: TGTGCCAGCAGCGAAGTCCCAGCGACTGCTGGTAATGAGCAGTTCTTC

j_gene: TRBJ2-1
d_gene: TRBD1
v_gene: TRBV28
abundance: NA
CDR3aa: CASSSRDRAYNEQFF
CDR3nt: TGTGCCAGCAGTTCCAGGGACAGGGCGTACAATGAGCAGTTCTTC

j_gene: TRBJ2-3
d_gene: NA
v_gene: TRBV9
abundance: NA
CDR3aa: CASSGGTFQNTDTQYF
CDR3nt: TGTGCCAGCAGCGGCGGGACTTTTCAGAACACAGATACGCAGTATTTT

j_gene: TRBJ2-1
d_gene: TRBD2
v_gene: TRBV9
abundance: once
CDR3aa: CASSASGGEYNEQFF
CDR3nt: TGTGCCAGCAGCGCTAGCGGGGGGGAGTACAATGAGCAGTTCTTC

j_gene: TRBJ2-5
d_gene: NA
v_gene: TRBV5-6
abundance: NA
CDR3aa: CASSLKIGLETQYF
CDR3nt: TGTGCCAGCAGCTTAAAAATAGGGCTGGAGACCCAGTACTTC

j_gene: TRBJ1-6
d_gene: TRBD1
v_gene: TRBV15
abundance: NA
CDR3aa: CATSNEDRVEYVNSPLHF
CDR3nt: TGTGCCACCAGCAATGAGGACAGGGTGGAGTATGTGAATTCACCCCTCCACTTT

j_gene: TRBJ1-2
d_gene: NA
v_gene: TRBV28
abundance: NA
CDR3aa: CASSEPGHTNYGYTF
CDR3nt: TGTGCCAGCAGTGAGCCGGGACATACTAACTATGGCTACACCTTC

j_gene: TRBJ2-7
d_gene: NA
v_gene: TRBV11-2
abundance: NA
CDR3aa: CASSFNQGAYEQYF
CDR3nt: TGTGCCAGCAGCTTCAATCAGGGCGCGTACGAGCAGTACTTC

j_gene: TRBJ2-5
d_gene: NA
v_gene: TRBV27
abundance: NA
CDR3aa: CASSVRGIIETQYF
CDR3nt: TGTGCCAGCAGCGTTAGAGGGATAATAGAGACCCAGTACTTC

j_gene: TRBJ1-6
d_gene: NA
v_gene: TRBV6-6
abundance: NA
CDR3aa: CASSSEGYNSPLHF
CDR3nt: TGTGCCAGCAGTTCGGAGGGGTATAATTCACCCCTCCACTTT

j_gene: TRBJ2-1
d_gene: TRBD2
v_gene: TRBV6-5
abundance: NA
CDR3aa: CASSYAGGFNEQFF
CDR3nt: TGTGCCAGCAGCTATGCGGGGGGCTTCAATGAGCAGTTCTTC

j_gene: TRBJ2-5
d_gene: NA
v_gene: TRBV7-9
abundance: NA
CDR3aa: CASSVLAGQYQETQYF
CDR3nt: TGTGCCAGCAGCGTCTTGGCGGGGCAGTACCAAGAGACCCAGTACTTC